A single sample is the source of the 24 T cell receptor beta chains below, sequenced in a study of T cell repertoires in cytomegalovirus infection (dated by TCRdb to the late 2010s). Sequenced using an Illumina HiSeq 1500. The public reads were reprocessed in TCRdb via fastp at Q25 and MiXCR, keeping in-frame beta chains. Identical CDR3 proteins give one entry, which carries the most common genes and DNA. Counted in this sample were 310,000 or so distinct CDR3 sequences; roughly 15% of them appeared once. The ten largest make up 12% of the sample. Sequenced input: PBMCs. Receptors were obtained from a human donor in good health (CMV status not recorded). Some clones in this sample may be carry-over from other donors' samples.

This clonotype was seen many times. V is TRBV7-9 and J is TRBJ2-5; TRBD2 is a possible D gene (5 bases). V lost 5 bases and J 2 bases, leaving 12 bases between the germline ends. This CDR3 contains 14 residues. The V gene's germline CDR1 is SEHNR and CDR2 FQNEAQ (reference sequence). The CDR3 protein is CASSLSDWQETQYF. CDR3 in DNA: TGTGCCAGCAGCCTTTCGGACTGGCAAGAGACCCAGTACTTC.

This clonotype was counted between two and nine times. The rearrangement links TRBV4-2 to TRBJ2-7, with D possibly TRBD2 on 5 matching bases. Trimming shortened V by 0 bases and J by 3 bases, and 15 bases separated the two germline ends. Germline V CDR1 and CDR2: LGHNA, YNFKEQ. The CDR3 has 16 amino acids. CDR3 region: CASSQDPAGLSYEQYF. The CDR3 DNA reads as TGTGCCAGCAGCCAAGATCCGGCGGGCCTTAGCTACGAGCAGTACTTC.

This clonotype was seen many times. The V call is TRBV7-2, the J call TRBJ2-3; D gene ambiguous. Looked up from germline, CDR1 is SGHTA and CDR2 is FQGNSA. The CDR3 consists of 17 residues. Trimming shortened V by 1 base and J by 0 bases, and 14 bases separated the two germline ends. This chain's CDR3 is CASSLGPRASSTDTQYF. CDR3 in DNA: TGTGCCAGCAGCTTAGGCCCTCGGGCTTCTAGCACAGATACGCAGTATTTT.

This clonotype has just a few counts. The chain couples TRBV20-1 to TRBJ2-2; TRBD2 is a possible D gene (7 bases). Germline V gene sequence: CDR1 DFQATT, CDR2 SNEGSKA (reference sequence). Trimming removed 5 bases at V and 5 bases at J, with 12 bases between. The CDR3 runs to 13 residues. The CDR3 sequence: CSARGAATGELFF. CDR3 DNA sequence: TGCAGTGCTCGGGGGGCGGCAACCGGGGAGCTGTTTTTT.

This clonotype was observed many times. This rearrangement joins TRBV7-9 to TRBJ1-1, with D perhaps matching TRBD1 (5 bases). Germline V CDR1 and CDR2: SEHNR, FQNEAQ (reference sequence). The CDR3 totals 14 residues. V lost 7 bases, J lost 5 bases, and 17 bases lay in between. Written as DNA, the CDR3 is TGTGCCAGCATCCTTCGCCGGGGGGATACTGAAGCTTTCTTT. Translating gives CASILRRGDTEAFF.

The sample holds a few counts of this clonotype. V and J are TRBV25-1 and TRBJ2-2; no clear D. This CDR3 comprises 12 residues. The V end was cut by 3 bases, the J end by 13 bases, with 12 bases between. CDR1 and CDR2 from the germline V gene are MGHDK and SYGVNS. CDR3 coding DNA: TGTGCCAGCAGTGATTCTACGTTTTTGCTGTTTTTT. It yields the protein CASSDSTFLLFF.

This clonotype came up many times. The gene calls are TRBV28 and TRBJ2-5, with a possible D match to TRBD2 (6 bases). Trimming removed 4 bases from V and 2 bases from J, with 14 bases in between. The CDR3 has 15 amino acids. Germline V CDR1 and CDR2: MDHEN, SYDVKM. The CDR3 DNA reads as TGTGCCAGCAGTTGGGGAGGTCCAAAACAAGAGACCCAGTACTTC. Protein sequence: CASSWGGPKQETQYF.

This clonotype was detected a few times. The rearrangement links TRBV19 to TRBJ2-1, with unresolved D. CDR3 length: 14 residues. Germline loops: CDR1 LNHDA, CDR2 SQIVND (reference sequence). V shed 3 bases and J shed 2 bases, with 8 bases lying between them. This CDR3 reads CASSIGPPYNEQFF. Written as DNA, the CDR3 is TGTGCCAGTAGTATTGGCCCCCCCTACAATGAGCAGTTCTTC.

V and J are TRBV18 and TRBJ2-5; D gene uncertain. The V gene lost 5 bases and the J gene lost 1 base, with 5 bases spanning the gap. CDR1 and CDR2 (germline): KGHSH, LQKENI. There are 12 residues in the CDR3. This chain's CDR3 is CASSTAQETQYF. CDR3 sequence (DNA): TGTGCCAGCTCAACGGCCCAAGAGACCCAGTACTTC.

This chain links TRBV3-1 with TRBJ2-1; D is ambiguous. V was clipped by 1 base and J by 8 bases, with 15 bases between them. There are 15 residues in the CDR3. Germline V gives CDR1 LGHDT, CDR2 YNNKEL (reference sequence). CDR3 protein: CASSQGVALGDEQFF. CDR3 nucleotides: TGTGCCAGCAGCCAAGGGGTAGCTCTCGGTGATGAGCAGTTCTTC.

This clonotype came up a few times. The J gene is TRBJ1-5, the V gene TRBV6-1, with D hard to call. The V end lost 8 bases, the J end lost 2 bases, and 10 bases lay between the germline ends. The CDR3 extends over 13 amino acids. Germline assignment: CDR1 MNHNS and CDR2 SASEGT. CDR3 region: CASRPLGNQPQHF. The CDR3 bases are TGTGCCAGCCGGCCCCTTGGCAATCAGCCCCAGCATTTT.

This clonotype appeared many times. This sequence joins TRBV20-1 and TRBJ1-2, with D uncertain. The CDR3 sequence is 13 residues long. The ends were cut back, 3 bases at V and 2 bases at J, with 10 bases in the middle. Germline values: CDR1 DFQATT, CDR2 SNEGSKA (reference sequence). The CDR3 loop reads CSASSGRNYGYTF. CDR3 bases: TGCAGTGCTAGTTCCGGGAGGAACTATGGCTACACCTTC.

The genes are TRBV12-3 or TRBV12-4 and TRBJ2-7; possibly TRBD1 or TRBD2 for D (6 bases each). The CDR3 contains 13 residues. Trimming shortened V by 6 bases and J by 8 bases, and 17 bases separated the two germline ends. The CDR3 spells CASRRGDIRKQYF. CDR3 nucleotide sequence: TGTGCCAGCAGGAGGGGGGACATCCGTAAGCAGTACTTC.

The chain links TRBV12-3 or TRBV12-4 to TRBJ2-7; weak D call: TRBD2 (6 bases). CDR3 length: 13 amino acids. Trimming removed 3 bases at V and 3 bases at J, with 9 bases between. The CDR3 sequence: CASSFGGGYEQYF. As DNA, the CDR3 is TGTGCCAGCAGTTTCGGGGGTGGCTACGAGCAGTACTTC.

This sequence joins TRBV12-3 or TRBV12-4 and TRBJ1-1; D ambiguous. CDR3 length: 14 amino acids. V was clipped by 2 bases and J by 6 bases, with 13 bases between them. The CDR3 sequence is CASSLQGVEAEAFF. The CDR3 coding sequence is TGTGCCAGCAGTTTACAAGGAGTAGAGGCTGAAGCTTTCTTT.

The chain is built from TRBV12-3 or TRBV12-4 and TRBJ1-2; tentatively, D is TRBD1 (5 bases). V was pared by 6 bases and J by 4 bases, with 15 bases between. This CDR3 comprises 14 residues. CDR3 region: CASRPEGRFYGYTF. The CDR3 DNA reads TGTGCCAGCAGGCCCGAGGGGAGATTCTATGGCTACACCTTC.

This clonotype was detected a few times. The rearrangement uses TRBV11-2 and TRBJ2-7, with TRBD2 matching over 12 bases. The germline gives CDR1 SGHAT, CDR2 FQNNGV. The CDR3 runs to 14 residues. V dropped 6 bases and J dropped 9; count of bases not matched to a gene: 9. The CDR3 DNA reads as TGTGCCAGCAGGCCTACTAGCGGGGGGAGAGGGCAGTACTTC. Translated: CASRPTSGGRGQYF.

This clonotype was counted at least ten times. The chain has TRBV7-2 and TRBJ2-3, with a tentative D call TRBD2 (5 bases). CDR3 length: 15 amino acids. The V end lost 5 bases, the J end lost 0 bases, and 12 bases lay between the germline ends. Germline V gene sequence: CDR1 SGHTA, CDR2 FQGNSA. CDR3 protein: CASSADFTSTDTQYF. In DNA form, the CDR3 reads TGTGCCAGCAGCGCGGACTTCACTAGCACAGATACGCAGTATTTT.

This chain connects TRBV20-1 to TRBJ2-3, with 9 bases aligning to TRBD2. This CDR3 has 13 residues. Germline trimming cut 6 bases from V and 4 bases from J; bases unmatched to any gene: 5. Germline V gene data show CDR1 as DFQATT and CDR2 as SNEGSKA (reference sequence). This CDR3 is CSASGGYADTQYF. As DNA, the CDR3 is TGCAGTGCCAGCGGGGGGTATGCAGATACGCAGTATTTT.

The chain combines TRBV20-1 with TRBJ1-5; D gene unclear. Per germline, CDR1 DFQATT and CDR2 SNEGSKA (reference sequence). Trimming stripped 3 bases from V and 0 bases from J, with 12 bases between. The CDR3 is 15 residues long. The CDR3 DNA sequence: TGCAGTGCTAGGTACTGGGATAATAGCAATCAGCCCCAGCATTTT. This encodes CSARYWDNSNQPQHF.

V is TRBV4-3 and J is TRBJ2-1, with 10 bases that match TRBD2. Trimming cost V 3 bases and J 9 bases; bases outside gene matches: 11. The CDR3 extends over 16 amino acids. The germline gives CDR1 LGHNA, CDR2 YSLEER. The CDR3 protein is CASSQDTSGAQSEQFF. In DNA, the CDR3 is TGCGCCAGCAGCCAGGATACTAGCGGGGCTCAGAGTGAGCAGTTCTTC.

This clonotype was detected a few times. The chain recombines TRBV20-1 with TRBJ2-3; possible D gene TRBD1, 6 bases. From germline, CDR1 is DFQATT and CDR2 SNEGSKA (reference sequence). V lost 7 bases to trimming and J lost 5 bases, with 25 bases between them. The CDR3 totals 16 residues. The CDR3 nucleotides are TGCAGTGTCAACATACTACAGGGCCCCAAACAAGATACGCAGTATTTT. Translating it yields CSVNILQGPKQDTQYF.

The rearrangement uses TRBV5-1 and TRBJ2-5; 9 bases agree with TRBD1. V shed 2 bases, J shed 0 bases, and the junction held 5 bases outside the gene matches. The CDR3 has 16 residues. Germline V gene sequence: CDR1 SGHRS, CDR2 YFSETQ. CDR3 nucleotides: TGCGCCAGCAGCTTTCGACAGGGGGGGTACCAAGAGACCCAGTACTTC. Amino acids: CASSFRQGGYQETQYF.

This clonotype was counted a few times. The rearrangement joins TRBV6-6 to TRBJ2-4, with TRBD2 as a possible D gene (5 bases). The CDR3 length is 16 residues. V was pared by 6 bases and J by 1 base, with 16 bases between. The germline CDR1 and CDR2 sequences are MNHNY and SVGAGI (reference sequence). The CDR3 DNA sequence: TGTGCCAGCAGCCCCTCCCCGGGGATTGCCAAAAACATTCAGTACTTC. Translated: CASSPSPGIAKNIQYF.